This TCR beta chain was profiled in a study of PD-L1 blockade in urothelial cancer. Study in general: A median blood sample held about 140,000 T cells and 75,000 to 85,000 unique TCRs.

CDR1 is MNHEY and CDR2 is SVGAGI in the germline V gene. With 2 bases removed from V and 5 bases from J, the gap between germline ends came to 13 bases. CDR3 length: 14 amino acids. The time point was: pretreatment peripheral blood. Sequencing was performed with immunoSEQ multiplex PCR; in TCRdb, only in-frame clones are kept and a portion is missing. The top ten hold around 4.8% of the sample, which has 65,000 to 80,000 clones, 90% seen once. V is TRBV6-5 and J is TRBJ2-7; D is perhaps TRBD2 (5 bases). The clonotype comes from a man between 65 and 85 years old with urothelial cancer. Sequences were derived from PBMCs, sampled around atezolizumab (anti-PD-L1) treatment. CDR3 nucleotides: TGTGCCAGCAGTTACAACGGGGTTTCCCACGAGCAGTACTTC. It specifies CASSYNGVSHEQYF.